The 27 T cell receptor beta chains listed next were all sequenced from one sample in a study of blood T cell repertoires in COVID-19. Method: immunoSEQ multiplex PCR; TCRdb's copy keeps in-frame clones and lacks some. Of 50,000 to 60,000 clones listed, 70% to 90% were seen once; the top ten hold 7.4%. Sequencing input: peripheral blood. Receptor source: a human donor with active COVID-19. The donor label of this sample is uncertain.

This rearrangement joins TRBV6-4 to TRBJ1-5; TRBD1 is a possible D gene (5 bases). Trimming cost V 6 bases and J 8 bases, with 17 bases left between them. The germline CDR1 and CDR2 sequences are MRHNA and SNTAGT. The CDR3 spans 14 residues. The CDR3: CASSSDSSGKPQHF. The CDR3 DNA reads TGTGCCAGCAGCTCTGACAGCTCCGGCAAGCCCCAGCATTTT.

The chain couples TRBV19 to TRBJ2-3; 9 bases line up with TRBD1. J lost 4 bases, V lost 6 bases, and 5 bases had no gene match. This CDR3 is 14 amino acids long. Germline V gene lookup returns CDR1 LNHDA and CDR2 SQIVND (reference sequence). CDR3 loop: CASRTGGISDTQYF. Here the CDR3 DNA reads TGTGCCAGTAGAACAGGGGGCATCTCAGATACGCAGTATTTT.

In DNA form, the CDR3 reads TGCAGTGCTACAGGGGTAGAGACCCAGTACTTC. Its protein is CSATGVETQYF. The chain has TRBV20-1 and TRBJ2-5; perhaps TRBD1 as D (6 bases). CDR1 is DFQATT and CDR2 is SNEGSKA in the germline V gene (reference sequence). V was clipped by 4 bases and J by 4 bases, with 7 bases between them. This CDR3 is built from 11 residues.

The V call is TRBV28, the J call TRBJ1-5; TRBD1 is a possible D gene (5 bases). Germline CDR1 MDHEN, CDR2 SYDVKM. CDR3 length equals 13 residues. V lost 5 bases to trimming and J lost 6 bases, with 11 bases between them. The DNA of the CDR3 is TGTGCCAGCAGTCCTCAGGGTCGTCAGCCCCAGCATTTT. Residues: CASSPQGRQPQHF.

CDR3 nucleotide sequence: TGTGCCAGCAGTAGGCCAGGGGGCAGTAGGTATGGCTACACCTTC. The encoded protein is CASSRPGGSRYGYTF. The chain couples TRBV6-5 to TRBJ1-2, with 8 bases aligning to TRBD1. This CDR3 contains 15 residues. The germline V gene encodes CDR1 MNHEY and CDR2 SVGAGI. Losses at the gene ends were 5 bases for V and 5 bases for J; bases not matched to a gene: 10.

J is TRBJ2-2 and V is TRBV5-4; TRBD1 is a possible D gene (6 bases). The germline V and J ends were trimmed by 4 bases and 7 bases, with 23 bases remaining between them. This CDR3 is 17 amino acids long. The germline V gene has CDR1 SGHNT and CDR2 YYREEE (reference sequence). CDR3 DNA sequence: TGTGCCAGCAGCCCTAGACAGTCCTTGGGGGCTGGCGGGGAGCTGTTTTTT. Amino acids: CASSPRQSLGAGGELFF.

This rearrangement joins TRBV19 to TRBJ2-2, with 13 bases aligning to TRBD2. Per the germline V gene, CDR1 is LNHDA and CDR2 is SQIVND (reference sequence). V lost 7 bases and J lost 3; bases outside the gene matches: 5. CDR3 length: 16 amino acids. CDR3 loop: CASNRLAGGYTGELFF. The CDR3 DNA sequence: TGTGCCAGTAATAGACTAGCGGGGGGATACACCGGGGAGCTGTTTTTT.

The sample holds a few counts of this clone. The V and J genes are TRBV19 and TRBJ2-1, with 7 positions matching TRBD1. The CDR3 totals 14 residues. Germline-derived CDR1 and CDR2 are LNHDA and SQIVND (reference sequence). With 3 bases clipped from V and 7 bases from J, the junction kept 6 bases outside the gene matches. The CDR3 loop reads CASSIWDSFNEQFF. In DNA, the CDR3 is TGTGCCAGTAGTATCTGGGACAGTTTTAATGAGCAGTTCTTC.

Remarks on this clone: Its ends do not fully match the called genes, so a read error is possible. The chain has TRBV19 and TRBJ1-4; no clear D. CDR1 is LNHDA and CDR2 is SQIVND in the germline V gene (reference sequence). This CDR3 contains 14 residues. This CDR3 is CASTEGGSNEKLFF. CDR3 nucleotides: TGTGCCAGTACTGAGGGTGGGTCTAACGAAAAACTGTTTTTT.

This sequence joins TRBV10-3 and TRBJ2-7; TRBD1 agrees at 9 bases. With V trimmed by 6 bases and J by 6 bases, 9 bases remained unmatched. The CDR3 is 14 residues long. Looked up from germline, CDR1 is ENHRY and CDR2 is SYGVKD. Here the CDR3 DNA reads TGTGCCATCAGAGGACAGGGGAGTTTGACCGAGCAGTACTTC. It is translated as CAIRGQGSLTEQYF.

This clone was detected only a few times. The chain couples TRBV19 to TRBJ2-7; 8 nucleotides match TRBD1. The CDR3 is made up of 13 amino acids. Germline V lookup: CDR1 LNHDA, CDR2 SQIVND (reference sequence). Germline trimming cut 1 base from V and 6 bases from J; bases unmatched to any gene: 2. The CDR3 loop reads CASSIGTGREQYF. The CDR3 region has the DNA TGTGCCAGTAGTATAGGGACAGGGCGCGAGCAGTACTTC.

This chain joins TRBV5-8 and TRBJ2-7, with 11 bases matching TRBD1. The V and J ends lost 6 bases and 6 bases, in that order; junction bases with no gene match: 8. The CDR3 spans 14 residues. In germline, CDR1 is SGHTS, CDR2 YDEGEE. The CDR3 DNA is TGTGCCAGCAACCAGGGACAGGGGGGATCCGAGCAGTACTTC. Its protein product is CASNQGQGGSEQYF.

CDR3 loop: CASRLLTGTNEQFF. The CDR3 bases are TGTGCCAGCAGGCTACTGACAGGAACAAATGAGCAGTTCTTC. The chain joins TRBV6-5 to TRBJ2-1; maybe TRBD1 (6 bases). Germline V gives CDR1 MNHEY, CDR2 SVGAGI. The CDR3 length is 14 residues. The V and J ends lost 6 bases and 7 bases respectively, with 16 bases between them.

The V and J genes are TRBV6-5 and TRBJ2-7, with a tentative D call TRBD2 (7 bases). CDR3 length equals 13 residues. V was clipped by 2 bases and J by 4 bases, with 9 bases between them. Germline CDR1 reads MNHEY; CDR2 reads SVGAGI. This chain's CDR3 is CASSYRGGYEQYF. In DNA, the CDR3 is TGTGCCAGCAGTTACAGGGGGGGGTACGAGCAGTACTTC.

This chain links TRBV2 with TRBJ2-2; D unresolved. The germline V and J ends were trimmed by 1 base and 4 bases, with 4 bases remaining between them. This CDR3 has 13 amino acids. CDR1 and CDR2 from the germline V gene are SNHLY and FYNNEI. The chain's CDR3 is CASSEESTGELFF. Here the CDR3 DNA reads TGTGCCAGCAGTGAAGAGAGCACCGGGGAGCTGTTTTTT.

The chain couples TRBV7-8 to TRBJ1-2; 8 bases are a match to TRBD1. V gave up 5 bases and J gave up 6 bases; unmatched junction bases: 5. The CDR3 sequence is 13 residues long. Germline values: CDR1 SGHVS, CDR2 FQNEAQ. The CDR3 protein is CASSPGQGHGYTF. CDR3 sequence (DNA): TGTGCCAGCAGCCCCGGACAGGGCCATGGCTACACCTTC.

In this sample, this clone turned up a few times. The chain joins TRBV25-1 to TRBJ1-5; the D gene is possibly TRBD1 (5 bases). Trimming removed 3 bases at V and 4 bases at J, with 7 bases between. Germline CDR1 and CDR2: MGHDK and SYGVNS. There are 13 residues in the CDR3. CDR3 residues: CASSETANQPQHF. As DNA, the CDR3 is TGTGCCAGCAGTGAGACAGCAAATCAGCCCCAGCATTTT.

The chain is built from TRBV6-6 and TRBJ2-7; 11 nucleotides agree with TRBD1. Germline CDR1 reads MNHNY; CDR2 reads SVGAGI (reference sequence). CDR3 size: 15 residues. Trimming removed 0 bases from V and 3 bases from J; junction bases left unmatched: 1. The DNA of the CDR3 is TGTGCCAGCAGTTACTCCGGGACAGGGGGCTACGAGCAGTACTTC. It codes for CASSYSGTGGYEQYF.

This clone appeared once. This chain joins TRBV28 and TRBJ2-7, with 10 positions matching TRBD1. Germline CDR1 is MDHEN and CDR2 is SYDVKM. V was clipped by 7 bases and J by 8 bases; unmatched bases: 8. The CDR3 totals 13 residues. CDR3 sequence reads: CASMRTGGFKQYF. CDR3 DNA: TGTGCCAGCATGAGGACAGGGGGTTTTAAGCAGTACTTC.

The chain uses TRBV5-6 and TRBJ1-5, with 7 bases fitting TRBD1. Germline values: CDR1 SGHDT, CDR2 YYEEEE. The CDR3 runs to 15 residues. With V trimmed by 3 bases and J by 2 bases, 5 bases remained unmatched. The CDR3 bases are TGTGCCAGCAGCTCCGGACAGGTTGGCAATCAGCCCCAGCATTTT. Translated: CASSSGQVGNQPQHF.

The V gene is TRBV19, the J gene TRBJ1-2; tentatively, D is TRBD1 (6 bases). Germline values: CDR1 LNHDA, CDR2 SQIVND (reference sequence). V shed 5 bases and J shed 2 bases, with 15 bases lying between them. The CDR3 is 15 residues long. CDR3 sequence reads: CASSPPGTLNYGYTF. In DNA, the CDR3 is TGTGCCAGTAGTCCCCCCGGGACACTGAACTATGGCTACACCTTC.

The genes are TRBV9 and TRBJ2-1; D call uncertain. Germline-derived CDR1 and CDR2 are SGDLS and YYNGEE. The CDR3 is made up of 15 amino acids. V was pared by 4 bases and J by 0 bases, with 11 bases between. CDR3: CASSPARNSYNEQFF. The CDR3, as DNA: TGTGCCAGCAGCCCGGCCAGGAACTCCTACAATGAGCAGTTCTTC.

The chain carries TRBV4-2 and TRBJ2-3; 9 bases line up with TRBD2. J gave up 0 bases and V 3 bases, and 10 bases lay outside the gene matches. Germline V CDR1 and CDR2: LGHNA, YNFKEQ. The CDR3 is 18 residues long. DNA for the CDR3: TGTGCCAGCAGCCATCCCGCGGGGGGGATGTCTAGCACAGATACGCAGTATTTT. It translates to CASSHPAGGMSSTDTQYF.

The rearrangement links TRBV24-1 to TRBJ1-2; tentatively, D is TRBD1 (5 bases). There are 14 residues in the CDR3. Germline CDR1 is KGHDR and CDR2 is SFDVKD. Trimming removed 2 bases at V and 8 bases at J, with 14 bases between. The CDR3 bases are TGTGCCACCAGTGATTCCCAGGGTAATAGGGGCTACACCTTC. Protein: CATSDSQGNRGYTF.

This chain connects TRBV6-5 to TRBJ1-5; 9 bases are shared with TRBD1. The CDR3 length is 15 residues. Germline loops: CDR1 MNHEY, CDR2 SVGAGI. Trimming at V came to 6 bases and at J to 6 bases, leaving 9 bases not matched to a gene. The CDR3, as DNA: TGTGCCAGCAGGTGGACAGGGGACCCGGGTCAGCCCCAGCATTTT. Translation: CASRWTGDPGQPQHF.

The chain carries TRBV24-1 and TRBJ2-5; D call uncertain. This CDR3 region has 16 residues. CDR1 KGHDR and CDR2 SFDVKD come from the germline V gene. V gave up 12 bases and J gave up 3 bases, with 25 bases separating them. The CDR3 coding sequence is TGTGCCGCACCCCCGATCTGCCGGTCGCCTAAAGAGACCCAGTACTTC. This translates into CAAPPICRSPKETQYF.

The chain couples TRBV19 to TRBJ2-1; 8 bases are shared with TRBD2. V gave up 1 base and J gave up 0 bases; unmatched junction bases: 2. Germline V gene lookup returns CDR1 LNHDA and CDR2 SQIVND (reference sequence). The CDR3 has 16 residues. DNA of the CDR3: TGTGCCAGTAGTATAGGGCGGGGGGTCTCCTACAATGAGCAGTTCTTC. Protein product: CASSIGRGVSYNEQFF.